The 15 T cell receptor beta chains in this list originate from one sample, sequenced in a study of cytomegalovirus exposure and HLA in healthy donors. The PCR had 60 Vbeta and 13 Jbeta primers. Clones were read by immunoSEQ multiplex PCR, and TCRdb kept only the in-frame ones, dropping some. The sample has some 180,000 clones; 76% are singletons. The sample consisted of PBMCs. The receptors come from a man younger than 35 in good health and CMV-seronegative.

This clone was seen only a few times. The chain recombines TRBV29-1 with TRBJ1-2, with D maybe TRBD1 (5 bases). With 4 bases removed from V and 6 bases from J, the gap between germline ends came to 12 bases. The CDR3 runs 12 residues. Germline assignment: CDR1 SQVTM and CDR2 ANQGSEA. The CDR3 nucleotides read TGCAGCGTTGGGTCAGGGTTCGATGGCTACACCTTC. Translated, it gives CSVGSGFDGYTF.

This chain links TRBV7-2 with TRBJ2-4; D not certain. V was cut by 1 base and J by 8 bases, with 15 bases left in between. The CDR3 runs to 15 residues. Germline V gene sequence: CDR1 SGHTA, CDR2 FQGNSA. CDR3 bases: TGTGCCAGCAGCTTAGGAAATCTTCGCCGGGACATTCAGTACTTC. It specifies CASSLGNLRRDIQYF.

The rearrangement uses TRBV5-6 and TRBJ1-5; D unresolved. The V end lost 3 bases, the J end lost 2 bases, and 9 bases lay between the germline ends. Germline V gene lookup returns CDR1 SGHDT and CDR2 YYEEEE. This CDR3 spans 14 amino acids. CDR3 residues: CASSYRQGNQPQHF. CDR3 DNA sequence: TGTGCCAGCAGCTACCGACAAGGCAATCAGCCCCAGCATTTT.

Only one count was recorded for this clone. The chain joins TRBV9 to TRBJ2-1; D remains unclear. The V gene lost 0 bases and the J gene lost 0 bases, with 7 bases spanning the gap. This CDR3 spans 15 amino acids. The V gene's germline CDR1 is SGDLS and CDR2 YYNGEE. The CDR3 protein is CASSVGFSSYNEQFF. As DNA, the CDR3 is TGTGCCAGCAGCGTAGGTTTCAGCTCCTACAATGAGCAGTTCTTC.

The CDR3 loop is CASRETGSNVNGYTF. CDR3 nucleotide sequence: TGTGCCAGCAGGGAGACAGGGAGTAACGTCAATGGCTACACCTTC. The gene calls are TRBV28 and TRBJ1-2; 7 nucleotides align to TRBD1. The germline CDR1 and CDR2 sequences are MDHEN and SYDVKM. The CDR3 has 15 amino acids. V lost 6 bases, J lost 6 bases, and 13 bases stayed unmatched.

CDR3 bases: TGTGCCAGCAGTAGGGGGCCGGAGACCCAGTACTTC. It codes for CASSRGPETQYF. The chain employs TRBV6-6 and TRBJ2-5; 7 bases line up with TRBD1. Looked up from germline, CDR1 is MNHNY and CDR2 is SVGAGI (reference sequence). V lost 5 bases and J lost 5; bases outside the gene matches: 2. This CDR3 is built from 12 residues.

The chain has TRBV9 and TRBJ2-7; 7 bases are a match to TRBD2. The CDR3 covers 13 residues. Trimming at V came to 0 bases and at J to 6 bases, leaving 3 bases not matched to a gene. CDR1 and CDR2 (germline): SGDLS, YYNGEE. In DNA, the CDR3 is TGTGCCAGCAGCGTAGAATGGGGGGGCGAGCAGTACTTC. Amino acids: CASSVEWGGEQYF.

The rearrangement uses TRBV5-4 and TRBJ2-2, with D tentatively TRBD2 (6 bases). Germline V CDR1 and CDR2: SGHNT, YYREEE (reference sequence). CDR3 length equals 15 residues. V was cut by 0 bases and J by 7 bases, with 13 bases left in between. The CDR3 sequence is CASSLALGEDGELFF. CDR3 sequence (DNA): TGTGCCAGCAGCTTGGCGTTGGGGGAGGACGGGGAGCTGTTTTTT.

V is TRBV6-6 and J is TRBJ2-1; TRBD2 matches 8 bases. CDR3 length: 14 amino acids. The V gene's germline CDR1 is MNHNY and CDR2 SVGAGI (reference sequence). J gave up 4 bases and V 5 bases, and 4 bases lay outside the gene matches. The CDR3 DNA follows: TGTGCCAGCAGTCCTAGCGGGTGGTACAATGAGCAGTTCTTC. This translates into CASSPSGWYNEQFF.

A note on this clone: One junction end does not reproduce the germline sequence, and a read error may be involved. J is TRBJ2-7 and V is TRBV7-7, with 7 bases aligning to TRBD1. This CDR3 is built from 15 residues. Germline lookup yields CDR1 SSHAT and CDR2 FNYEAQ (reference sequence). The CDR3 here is CASSPRQGSGYEQYF. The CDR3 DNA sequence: TGTGCTAGCAGCCCTAGACAGGGTAGTGGCTACGAGCAGTACTTC.

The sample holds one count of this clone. The chain's CDR3 is CASSRQGPHYGYTF. CDR3 nucleotides: TGTGCCAGCAGCCGACAGGGCCCTCACTATGGCTACACCTTC. This chain links TRBV28 with TRBJ1-2; 7 bases align to TRBD1. The V and J ends lost 6 bases and 3 bases, in that order; junction bases with no gene match: 7. This CDR3 spans 14 amino acids. From germline, CDR1 is MDHEN and CDR2 SYDVKM.

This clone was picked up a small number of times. This chain's CDR3 is CASSPPGENSPLHF. The CDR3 coding sequence is TGTGCCAGCAGTCCGCCGGGTGAGAATTCACCCCTCCACTTT. This chain joins TRBV6-8 and TRBJ1-6; D unresolved. V lost 5 bases and J 7 bases, leaving 12 bases between the germline ends. The CDR3 is 14 residues long. CDR1 MNHGY and CDR2 SAAAGT come from the germline V gene.

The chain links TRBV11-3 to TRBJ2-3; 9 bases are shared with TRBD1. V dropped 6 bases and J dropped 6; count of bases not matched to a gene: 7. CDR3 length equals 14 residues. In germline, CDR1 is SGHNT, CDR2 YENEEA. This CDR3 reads CASSMDRGWDTQYF. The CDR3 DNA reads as TGTGCCAGCAGTATGGACAGGGGTTGGGATACGCAGTATTTT.

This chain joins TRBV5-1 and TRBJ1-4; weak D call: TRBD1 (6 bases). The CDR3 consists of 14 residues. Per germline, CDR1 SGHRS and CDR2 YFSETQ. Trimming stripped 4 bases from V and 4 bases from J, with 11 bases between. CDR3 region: CASSADSFNEKLFF. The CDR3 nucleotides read TGCGCCAGCAGCGCGGACAGCTTTAATGAAAAACTGTTTTTT.

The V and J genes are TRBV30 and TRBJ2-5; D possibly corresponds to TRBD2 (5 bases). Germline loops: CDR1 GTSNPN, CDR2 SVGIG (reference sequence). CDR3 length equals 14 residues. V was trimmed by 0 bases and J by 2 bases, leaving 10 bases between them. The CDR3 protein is CAWSVFSGQETQYF. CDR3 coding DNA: TGTGCCTGGAGTGTTTTCAGCGGACAAGAGACCCAGTACTTC. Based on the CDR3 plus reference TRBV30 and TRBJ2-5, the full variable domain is SQTIHQWPATLVQPVGSPLSLECTVEGTSNPNLYWYRQAAGRGLQLLFYSVGIGQISSEVPQNLSASRPQDRQFILSSKKLLLSDSGFYLCAWSVFSGQETQYFGPGTRLLVL.